The 7 T cell receptor beta chains in this list originate from one sample, sequenced in a study of blood T cell repertoires in COVID-19. The assay was immunoSEQ multiplex PCR, and TCRdb's table has in-frame clones only and misses some. Of over 130,000 clones in the sample, 75% to 80% were seen once. The sequencing sample was made of PBMCs or T cells enriched from blood (not recorded which). The receptors here all came from a woman between 50 and 59 years old who had recovered from COVID-19.

The rearrangement joins TRBV5-1 to TRBJ1-1, with D hard to call. The CDR3 covers 13 residues. V shed 0 bases and J shed 7 bases, with 10 bases lying between them. Germline CDR1 reads SGHRS; CDR2 reads YFSETQ. Written as DNA, the CDR3 is TGCGCCAGCAGCTTGGGTCCTCGAGGTGAAGCTTTCTTT. This encodes CASSLGPRGEAFF.

V and J are TRBV28 and TRBJ1-5; D call uncertain. Germline V lookup: CDR1 MDHEN, CDR2 SYDVKM. The CDR3 spans 16 residues. With 5 bases removed from V and 1 base from J, the gap between germline ends came to 15 bases. CDR3 nucleotides: TGTGCCAGCAGTCTCTCCCTGGGGAGAAGCAATCAGCCCCAGCATTTT. Its protein product is CASSLSLGRSNQPQHF.

This clone came up many times. The V call is TRBV7-2, the J call TRBJ1-5; D unresolved. This CDR3 is 12 amino acids long. Between the trimmed V and J ends, which lost 6 bases and 7 bases, there was a span of 10 bases. Germline-derived CDR1 and CDR2 are SGHTA and FQGNSA. CDR3 loop: CASSNAGQPQHF. The CDR3 nucleotides read TGTGCCAGCAGTAACGCGGGACAGCCCCAGCATTTT. The full variable domain, rest sourced from reference TRBV7-2 and TRBJ1-5, is GAGVSQSPSNKVTEKGKDVELRCDPISGHTALYWYRQSLGQGLEFLIYFQGNSAPDKSGLPSDRFSAERTGGSVSTLTIQRTQQEDSAVYLCASSNAGQPQHFGDGTRLSIL.

Only a few counts were recorded for this clone. The V call is TRBV5-4, the J call TRBJ2-5; 10 bases match TRBD1. This CDR3 region has 16 residues. Losses at the gene ends were 4 bases for V and 2 bases for J; bases not matched to a gene: 8. Germline CDR1 reads SGHNT; CDR2 reads YYREEE (reference sequence). In DNA form, the CDR3 reads TGTGCCAGCAGCCGTCGGACAGGGGGAACACAAGAGACCCAGTACTTC. This encodes CASSRRTGGTQETQYF. Using reference TRBV5-4 and TRBJ2-5 for the parts outside the CDR3, the full variable domain is ETGVTQSPTHLIKTRGQQVTLRCSSQSGHNTVSWYQQALGQGPQFIFQYYREEENGRGNFPPRFSGLQFPNYSSELNVNALELDDSALYLCASSRRTGGTQETQYFGPGTRLLVL.

V usage is TRBV5-1 and J usage is TRBJ2-5; D may be TRBD2 (7 bases). V lost 4 bases to trimming and J lost 5 bases, with 15 bases between them. The length of the CDR3 is 14 residues. Germline V gene data show CDR1 as SGHRS and CDR2 as YFSETQ. The CDR3 DNA follows: TGCGCCAGCAGCAAGATGGGGGGGCTGGAGACCCAGTACTTC. As protein: CASSKMGGLETQYF.

This chain uses TRBV12-3 or TRBV12-4 with TRBJ2-5; possible D gene TRBD1, 6 bases. CDR3 length: 13 residues. V lost 6 bases to trimming and J lost 0 bases, with 8 bases between them. DNA of the CDR3: TGTGCCAGCAGCGGACAGTACCAAGAGACCCAGTACTTC. Its translation: CASSGQYQETQYF.

This chain links TRBV6-4 with TRBJ2-3; D unresolved. The CDR3 totals 12 residues. Trimming removed 2 bases from V and 4 bases from J, with 4 bases in between. Germline loops: CDR1 MRHNA, CDR2 SNTAGT. The CDR3 region is CASSDVSDTQYF. CDR3 coding DNA: TGTGCCAGCAGTGACGTATCAGATACGCAGTATTTT.